The 11 T cell receptor beta chains reported below all come from one sample, sequenced in a study of T cell responses to AZD1222 COVID-19 vaccine. TCRdb keeps only in-frame clones here, not all; method: immunoSEQ multiplex PCR. The repertoire holds almost 70,000 clones, around 80% seen once, with about an eighth in the top ten. This specimen was peripheral blood, taken 28 days after the second AZD1222 dose. These receptors all come from an adult who received the AZD1222 COVID-19 vaccine.

This chain links TRBV24-1 with TRBJ1-1; 7 bases line up with TRBD1. J gave up 1 base and V 6 bases, and 7 bases lay outside the gene matches. This CDR3 spans 15 amino acids. Germline CDR1 is KGHDR and CDR2 is SFDVKD. CDR3 sequence reads: CATSRQGGGNTEAFF. The CDR3 DNA reads TGTGCCACCAGTCGACAGGGAGGAGGGAACACTGAAGCTTTCTTT.

The chain carries TRBV6-1 and TRBJ2-6; D gene unclear. Germline values: CDR1 MNHNS, CDR2 SASEGT. The CDR3 extends over 16 amino acids. Trimming pared 1 base from V and 3 bases from J, leaving 10 bases between. In DNA, the CDR3 is TGTGCCAGCAGTGAAGAGGCAGGAAATGGGGCCAACGTCCTGACTTTC. Translated, it gives CASSEEAGNGANVLTF.

V usage is TRBV30 and J usage is TRBJ1-2, with unresolved D. The germline V and J ends were trimmed by 4 bases and 0 bases, with 6 bases remaining between them. The CDR3 has 12 amino acids. The germline V gene encodes CDR1 GTSNPN and CDR2 SVGIG (reference sequence). CDR3 sequence reads: CAWIEANYGYTF. The CDR3 DNA sequence: TGTGCCTGGATTGAAGCTAACTATGGCTACACCTTC.

This chain's CDR3 is CASSPPGLRGPEAQYF. CDR3 nucleotide sequence: TGTGCCAGCAGCCCTCCGGGGTTGCGGGGGCCGGAGGCCCAGTACTTC. The chain carries TRBV7-2 and TRBJ2-5; D may be TRBD2 (7 bases). The V gene lost 5 bases and the J gene lost 9 bases, with 25 bases spanning the gap. Looked up from germline, CDR1 is SGHTA and CDR2 is FQGNSA. This CDR3 comprises 16 residues.

This rearrangement joins TRBV5-6 to TRBJ2-1; 10 bases are shared with TRBD2. The CDR3 covers 16 residues. Germline V CDR1 and CDR2: SGHDT, YYEEEE. The junction had 8 bases not matched to a gene; V was cut back by 4 bases and J by 4 bases. The CDR3: CASSRLFSGGYNEQFF. The CDR3 region has the DNA TGTGCCAGCAGCCGCTTATTTAGCGGGGGGTACAATGAGCAGTTCTTC.

Only one count was recorded for this clone. The chain recombines TRBV6-2 or TRBV6-3 with TRBJ2-1, with D possibly being TRBD1 (5 bases). This CDR3 spans 15 amino acids. The V end lost 2 bases, the J end lost 13 bases, and 21 bases lay between the germline ends. Germline lookup yields CDR1 MNHEY and CDR2 SVGEGT. The CDR3 bases are TGTGCCAGCAGTTACGACTTTAAGGGCAGGGAAACACAGTTCTTC. It yields the protein CASSYDFKGRETQFF.

The V and J genes are TRBV10-3 and TRBJ2-2; D is ambiguous. This CDR3 has 11 residues. Germline CDR1 reads ENHRY; CDR2 reads SYGVKD. Trimming took off 6 bases at V and 4 bases at J, with 3 bases between the two ends. The CDR3 coding sequence is TGTGCCATCAGGGGCACCGGGGAGCTGTTTTTT. Residues: CAIRGTGELFF.

V and J are TRBV29-1 and TRBJ1-2; D remains unclear. Germline CDR1 SQVTM, CDR2 ANQGSEA. V was shortened by 3 bases and J by 0 bases, with 5 bases between the two germline ends. This CDR3 contains 12 residues. This chain's CDR3 is CSVDRTNYGYTF. Here the CDR3 DNA reads TGCAGCGTTGATCGAACTAACTATGGCTACACCTTC.

The V gene is TRBV18, the J gene TRBJ1-1; D uncertain. The CDR3 contains 13 residues. The germline CDR1 and CDR2 sequences are KGHSH and LQKENI. V was shortened by 2 bases and J by 10 bases, with 14 bases between the two germline ends. The CDR3 nucleotides are TGTGCCAGCTCACCAAACCCACCACTTGGAGCTTTCTTT. Translated: CASSPNPPLGAFF.

The chain carries TRBV4-1 and TRBJ1-6; no firm D call. V dropped 0 bases and J dropped 3 bases, with 6 bases sitting between them. The CDR3 has 15 amino acids. Germline CDR1 and CDR2: MGHRA and YSYEKL. The chain's CDR3 is CASSQEGFYNSPLHF. The CDR3 bases are TGCGCCAGCAGCCAAGAAGGGTTCTATAATTCACCCCTCCACTTT.

This clone was counted a few times. The J gene is TRBJ2-2, the V gene TRBV10-3, with 8 bases aligning to TRBD1. The CDR3 is 15 residues long. J lost 7 bases, V lost 4 bases, and 8 bases had no gene match. Germline values: CDR1 ENHRY, CDR2 SYGVKD. The CDR3 protein is CAISVRGPSGGELFF. The CDR3 coding sequence is TGTGCCATCAGTGTCAGGGGGCCTTCGGGCGGGGAGCTGTTTTTT.